What follows describes a single TCR beta chain. The source of the sample is a study of blood T cell repertoires in COVID-19. Data came from immunoSEQ multiplex PCR; TCRdb stores just in-frame clones and leaves some out. The repertoire includes roughly 200,000 clones, around 84% of them detected once, and around 18% sits in the top ten. Input material: peripheral blood. This clonotype was obtained from an elderly woman with active or convalescent COVID-19.

CDR3 nucleotides: TGTGCCTGGAGTGGGGGACTAGCGGAGATTAGCACAGATACGCAGTATTTT. This codes for CAWSGGLAEISTDTQYF. The gene calls are TRBV30 and TRBJ2-3; 11 bases agree with TRBD2. The V and J ends lost 1 base and 0 bases, in that order; junction bases with no gene match: 6. Germline CDR1 reads GTSNPN; CDR2 reads SVGIG (reference sequence). CDR3 size: 17 residues.